This TCR beta chain was documented in a study of graft-versus-host responses after intestinal transplantation. Study as a whole: Multivisceral, liver-intestinal, or isolated intestinal transplants were given to recipients.

Clones were read by immunoSEQ multiplex PCR, and TCRdb kept only the in-frame ones, dropping some. Of almost 20,000 clones in the sample, around nine tenths were seen once. Trimming removed 0 bases from V and 3 bases from J, with 14 bases in between. Germline CDR1 and CDR2: LNHNV and YYDKDF (reference sequence). This CDR3 region has 16 residues. This sequence joins TRBV15 and TRBJ2-5; D gene ambiguous. The receptor was derived from a human patient who received an intestinal transplant, so some T cells may come from the graft donor. This specimen consisted of PBMCs, obtained around 230 days after intestinal transplant. The DNA of the CDR3 is TGTGCCACCAGCAGAGAGGTAACCAGTCCGGAAGAGACCCAGTACTTC. Translated, it gives CATSREVTSPEETQYF.